This T cell receptor (beta chain) was sequenced during a study of monozygotic twins with inflammatory bowel disease. The study, taken as a whole, reports: A single strong IBD-associated signal or clonotype was not supported by the findings.

UMIs that had a 6-nucleotide sample barcode were put in using template switching. Each CDR3 protein gets one entry in TCRdb, which reprocessed the 5' RACE reads and gives no DNA. Recorded here are approximately 330,000 distinct CDR3 sequences; the top ten clones represent approximately 2%. A remark on this clonotype: What it binds is unknown.

The TCR sequence derives from a human donor with ulcerative colitis or Crohn's disease, or a healthy co-twin of an affected twin (not recorded which). The sample was blood.

CDR3 in amino acids: CASSSFGDTQYF. The chain uses TRBV5-1 and TRBJ2-3. Germline values: CDR1 SGHRS, CDR2 YFSETQ. The CDR3 extends over 12 amino acids.